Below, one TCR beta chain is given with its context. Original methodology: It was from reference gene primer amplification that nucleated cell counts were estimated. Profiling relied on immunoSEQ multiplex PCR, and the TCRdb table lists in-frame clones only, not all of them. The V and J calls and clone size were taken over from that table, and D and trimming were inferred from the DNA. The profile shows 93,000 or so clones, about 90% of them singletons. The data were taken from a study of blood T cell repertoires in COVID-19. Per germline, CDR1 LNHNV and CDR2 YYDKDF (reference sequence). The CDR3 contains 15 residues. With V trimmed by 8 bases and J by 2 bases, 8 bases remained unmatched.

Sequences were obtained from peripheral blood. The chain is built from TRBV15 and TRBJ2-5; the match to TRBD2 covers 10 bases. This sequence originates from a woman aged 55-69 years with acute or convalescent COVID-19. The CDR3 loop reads CATSLAGAMQETQYF. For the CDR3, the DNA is TGTGCCACCTCCCTAGCGGGAGCCATGCAAGAGACCCAGTACTTC.